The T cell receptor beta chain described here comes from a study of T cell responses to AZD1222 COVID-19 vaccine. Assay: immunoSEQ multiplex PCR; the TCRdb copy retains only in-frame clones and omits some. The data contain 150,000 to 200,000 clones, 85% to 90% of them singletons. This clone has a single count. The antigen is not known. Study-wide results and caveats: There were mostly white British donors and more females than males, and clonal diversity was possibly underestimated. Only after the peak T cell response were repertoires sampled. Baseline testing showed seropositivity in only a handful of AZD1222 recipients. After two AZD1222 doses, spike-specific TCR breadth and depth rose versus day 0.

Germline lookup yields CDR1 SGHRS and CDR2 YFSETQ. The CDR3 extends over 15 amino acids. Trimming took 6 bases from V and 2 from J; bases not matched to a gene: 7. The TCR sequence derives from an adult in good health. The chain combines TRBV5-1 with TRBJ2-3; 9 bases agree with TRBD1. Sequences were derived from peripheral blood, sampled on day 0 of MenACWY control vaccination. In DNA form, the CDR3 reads TGCGCCAGCACCCGACAGGGGGGTTACACAGATACGCAGTATTTT. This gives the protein CASTRQGGYTDTQYF.